This passage covers 7 T cell receptor beta chains from one sample sequenced in a study of CD8+ T cells in alopecia areata (dated by TCRdb to 2016 to 2019). Library construction relied on the immunoSEQ multiplex PCR assay. RNA was extracted from all samples and reverse transcribed into cDNA as template for TCR sequencing. TCRdb provides this immuneACCESS table in a form limited to in-frame rearrangements. Some clones are lacking; in checked studies, under half of them reflect an unresolved V gene, and why the rest are absent is not known. For this sample there are 90,000 to 100,000 clones; approximately 42% appear just once. 1% to 1.5% of the sample is in the top ten clones. The material sequenced was CD4+ T cells sorted from blood. The source of these receptors is a human donor with alopecia areata.

The rearrangement links TRBV5-1 to TRBJ2-3; the match to TRBD2 covers 8 bases. Germline V gene sequence: CDR1 SGHRS, CDR2 YFSETQ. V was pared by 4 bases and J by 3 bases, with 13 bases of the junction left unmatched. The CDR3 spans 17 residues. The CDR3 bases are TGCGCCAGCAGCCCAGGAGGTTTGGCGGGAGGTACAGATACGCAGTATTTT. Translation gives CASSPGGLAGGTDTQYF.

The rearrangement uses TRBV4-2 and TRBJ1-5; possible D gene TRBD1, 6 bases. V was trimmed by 0 bases and J by 7 bases, leaving 13 bases between them. The germline V gene encodes CDR1 LGHNA and CDR2 YNFKEQ. The CDR3 runs to 15 residues. The CDR3: CASSQDRGWGQPQHF. The DNA of the CDR3 is TGTGCCAGCAGCCAAGACAGGGGTTGGGGCCAGCCCCAGCATTTT.

The rearrangement links TRBV6-6 to TRBJ2-2, with D perhaps matching TRBD2 (6 bases). The length of the CDR3 is 13 residues. In germline, CDR1 is MNHNY, CDR2 SVGAGI (reference sequence). V was trimmed by 7 bases and J by 6 bases, leaving 12 bases between them. The CDR3 coding sequence is TGTGCCAGCAACCTACTAGCTGCCGGGGAGCTGTTTTTT. Encoded protein: CASNLLAAGELFF.

This clone was observed once. The chain recombines TRBV5-6 with TRBJ1-1, with D hard to call. Trimming removed 0 bases at V and 5 bases at J, with 11 bases between. Germline values: CDR1 SGHDT, CDR2 YYEEEE. The CDR3 has 14 residues. CDR3 coding DNA: TGTGCCAGCAGCTTGGATGTGGGATGGACTGAAGCTTTCTTT. It encodes CASSLDVGWTEAFF.

The chain joins TRBV18 to TRBJ2-5; D remains unclear. From germline, CDR1 is KGHSH and CDR2 LQKENI. V dropped 2 bases and J dropped 2 bases, with 6 bases sitting between them. The CDR3 consists of 13 residues. The CDR3 DNA reads TGTGCCAGCTCACCAAAACTACAAGAGACCCAGTACTTC. It codes for CASSPKLQETQYF.

This clone was recorded only once. Written as DNA, the CDR3 is TGCAGCGTTGCTGTACAGGGGAGAACCTACGAGCAGTACTTC. Residues: CSVAVQGRTYEQYF. The V and J genes are TRBV29-1 and TRBJ2-7, with 7 nucleotides matching TRBD1. CDR1 is SQVTM and CDR2 is ANQGSEA in the germline V gene. V lost 4 bases and J lost 2; bases outside the gene matches: 8. This CDR3 comprises 14 residues.

In this sample, this clone turned up a few times. The genes are TRBV10-3 and TRBJ2-3, with D possibly matching TRBD1 (6 bases). V dropped 3 bases and J dropped 0 bases, with 7 bases sitting between them. Looked up from germline, CDR1 is ENHRY and CDR2 is SYGVKD. The CDR3 covers 14 residues. CDR3 in amino acids: CAISEQGSTDTQYF. CDR3 nucleotides: TGTGCCATCAGTGAACAGGGTAGCACAGATACGCAGTATTTT.